This is a list of T cell receptor beta chains from one sample in a study of cytomegalovirus exposure and HLA in healthy donors. Method: immunoSEQ multiplex PCR; TCRdb's copy keeps in-frame clones and lacks some. The sample has about 190,000 clones, 65% to 85% seen once. Sequencing was carried out using PBMCs. These receptors came from a woman in her late teens or twenties in good health and CMV-seronegative. CDR3s include the opening cysteine and the closing phenylalanine or tryptophan. The order of the fields is J gene, V gene, CDR3 protein.

TRBJ2-2 | TRBV30 | CAWSVLPINTGELFF
TRBJ2-5 | TRBV9 | CASSVVGLAGGPQETQYF
TRBJ2-5 | TRBV2 | CASSGTDYQETQYF
TRBJ2-7 | TRBV4-3 | CASSQSYAGSYEQYF
TRBJ2-7 | TRBV5-1 | CASRNSGSGSYEQYF
TRBJ2-7 | TRBV4-2 | CASSQETDEQYF
TRBJ2-1 | TRBV5-1 | CASSLDGPPYNEQFF
TRBJ1-1 | TRBV19 | CASSLTGAEAFF
TRBJ2-7 | TRBV10-1 | CASSEIGSGEQYF
TRBJ1-2 | TRBV28 | CATLPGTGYNYGYTF